This TCR beta chain was recorded in a study of T cell changes during pregnancy in multiple sclerosis. Profiled with immunoSEQ multiplex PCR; TCRdb holds only in-frame clones, not every one. The table lists about 70,000 clones, around 94% of them singletons. CDR3 size: 16 residues. Germline trimming cut 0 bases from V and 3 bases from J; bases unmatched to any gene: 2. Germline values: CDR1 MNHEY, CDR2 SVGAGI. The chain has TRBV6-5 and TRBJ2-2, with TRBD1 identical over 9 bases. The material sequenced was peripheral blood, taken in the second trimester of pregnancy. The source of this sequence is a female donor in good health, enrolled as a control in a pregnancy study. The CDR3 sequence is CASSYSGTGYTGELFF. The CDR3 DNA is TGTGCCAGCAGTTACTCAGGGACAGGGTACACCGGGGAGCTGTTTTTT.